This entry lists 9 T cell receptor beta chains sequenced from one sample in a study of shared clonotypes between healthy human individuals (TCRdb year 2020). For the CD8 naive samples, CD45RO-negative cells were positively selected for CCR7, yielding a CD45RA+CCR7+ population from which TemRA cells were excluded. Libraries were prepared through the immunoSEQ multiplex PCR assay. Here the immuneACCESS table is served through TCRdb, limited to in-frame sequences with V and J called. Missing clones are a known gap in these copies; in checked studies unresolved V genes cover under half, and the rest lacks a known reason. Within this sample are around 620,000 clones, with roughly 95% of them counted one time only. Over 0.1% of the sample comes from the top ten. The sample was naive CD8+ T cells sorted from blood. Read against the paper, the sample's cell subset or site label means: CD45RA+CCR7+. These receptor sequences come from a woman younger than 45 in good health.

This clone was recorded a few times. The J gene is TRBJ2-7, the V gene TRBV19; D ambiguous. Trimming stripped 5 bases from V and 1 base from J, with 12 bases between. Germline CDR1 reads LNHDA; CDR2 reads SQIVND (reference sequence). There are 14 residues in the CDR3. CDR3 sequence reads: CASSEEGLSYEQYF. In DNA, the CDR3 is TGTGCCAGTAGTGAGGAAGGCCTTTCCTACGAGCAGTACTTC.

The chain recombines TRBV28 with TRBJ1-3, with a tentative D call TRBD1 (6 bases). The CDR3 runs to 16 residues. Trimming pared 6 bases from V and 4 bases from J, leaving 19 bases between. Germline lookup yields CDR1 MDHEN and CDR2 SYDVKM. This CDR3 reads CASRRDRLVPGNTIYF. Here the CDR3 DNA reads TGTGCCAGCAGAAGAGACAGGTTGGTTCCCGGAAACACCATATATTTT.

The chain links TRBV19 to TRBJ1-5; D is ambiguous. The germline V gene has CDR1 LNHDA and CDR2 SQIVND (reference sequence). Trimming took 6 bases from V and 3 from J, leaving 6 bases between them. The CDR3 spans 12 residues. The DNA of the CDR3 is TGTGCCAGTAGCCACCACAATCAGCCCCAGCATTTT. Translated, it gives CASSHHNQPQHF.

V usage is TRBV11-2 and J usage is TRBJ1-2; D is undetermined. V gave up 5 bases and J gave up 4 bases, with 14 bases separating them. Germline CDR1 reads SGHAT; CDR2 reads FQNNGV. This CDR3 region has 14 residues. The CDR3 loop is CASSPEGGFYGYTF. CDR3 DNA: TGTGCCAGCAGCCCGGAGGGAGGATTCTATGGCTACACCTTC. The full variable domain, its missing parts supplied by reference TRBV11-2 and TRBJ1-2, is EAGVAQSPRYKIIEKRQSVAFWCNPISGHATLYWYQQILGQGPKLLIQFQNNGVVDDSQLPKDRFSAERLKGVDSTLKIQPAKLEDSAVYLCASSPEGGFYGYTFGSGTRLTVV.

This chain connects TRBV28 to TRBJ2-5; TRBD1 agrees at 9 bases. Germline trimming cut 6 bases from V and 1 base from J; bases unmatched to any gene: 18. The CDR3 loop spans 19 amino acids. Germline V lookup: CDR1 MDHEN, CDR2 SYDVKM. CDR3 amino acids: CASSTNTRDRDSTQETQYF. The DNA for the CDR3 is TGTGCCAGCAGCACAAACACCCGGGACAGGGATTCGACCCAAGAGACCCAGTACTTC.

The chain joins TRBV19 to TRBJ1-5; no clear D. The V gene lost 3 bases and the J gene lost 0 bases, with 9 bases spanning the gap. The germline V gene has CDR1 LNHDA and CDR2 SQIVND (reference sequence). CDR3 length equals 15 residues. The CDR3: CASSIPGHSNQPQHF. DNA for the CDR3: TGTGCCAGTAGTATTCCCGGTCATAGCAATCAGCCCCAGCATTTT.

V gene TRBV27 combines with J gene TRBJ1-2; 7 nucleotides line up with TRBD1. Trimming at V came to 5 bases and at J to 2 bases, leaving 5 bases not matched to a gene. Germline loops: CDR1 MNHEY, CDR2 SMNVEV (reference sequence). CDR3 length: 14 amino acids. The CDR3 protein is CASSPTQGNYGYTF. The CDR3 DNA sequence: TGTGCCAGCAGTCCGACACAGGGGAACTATGGCTACACCTTC.

This rearrangement joins TRBV2 to TRBJ1-2; D perhaps matches TRBD1 (5 bases). V was pared by 6 bases and J by 8 bases, with 22 bases between. Germline CDR1 SNHLY, CDR2 FYNNEI. The CDR3 runs 15 residues. In DNA form, the CDR3 reads TGTGCCAGCAGGGACCTTAAGGGGCACCCTGGGGGCTACACCTTC. As protein: CASRDLKGHPGGYTF. The variable domain in full, completed from reference TRBV2 and TRBJ1-2, reads EPEVTQTPSHQVTQMGQEVILRCVPISNHLYFYWYRQILGQKVEFLVSFYNNEISEKSEIFDDQFSVERPDGSNFTLKIRSTKLEDSAMYFCASRDLKGHPGGYTFGSGTRLTVV.

The genes are TRBV2 and TRBJ2-7; TRBD2 is a possible D gene (6 bases). Germline assignment: CDR1 SNHLY and CDR2 FYNNEI. V gave up 3 bases and J gave up 4 bases, with 13 bases separating them. The CDR3 is made up of 14 amino acids. CDR3 amino acids: CASSEPGGGYEQYF. Here the CDR3 DNA reads TGTGCCAGCAGTGAGCCCGGGGGTGGTTACGAGCAGTACTTC. Filled out from reference TRBV2 and TRBJ2-7, the complete variable domain reads EPEVTQTPSHQVTQMGQEVILRCVPISNHLYFYWYRQILGQKVEFLVSFYNNEISEKSEIFDDQFSVERPDGSNFTLKIRSTKLEDSAMYFCASSEPGGGYEQYFGPGTRLTVT.